The clone carrying this T cell receptor beta chain has ten or more counts. This entry comes from a study of CD8+CD57+ T cells in acquired aplastic anemia. Looking at the study overall: DNA recovered from sorted CD4+ and CD8+ cells had a mean of around 3.2 ug.

Genomic DNA served as template for TCR beta VDJ and CDR3 profiling. TCRdb re-called the reads through MiXCR, storing one row per CDR3 protein. The profile covers 150,000 to 200,000 distinct CDR3 sequences, with around 40% appearing a single time and 0.85% to 1.3% taken by the ten largest. Sequenced input: sorted CD4+, CD8+, or CD8+CD57+ T cells (not recorded which) from PBMCs. The source is a human donor in good health.

This CDR3 is CASSLGLAATDTQYF. DNA for the CDR3: TGTGCCAGCAGTTTAGGACTAGCGGCAACAGATACGCAGTATTTT. This chain links TRBV12-3 or TRBV12-4 with TRBJ2-3; 9 bases agree with TRBD2. Trimming removed 1 base from V and 3 bases from J; junction bases left unmatched: 2. The CDR3 covers 15 residues.